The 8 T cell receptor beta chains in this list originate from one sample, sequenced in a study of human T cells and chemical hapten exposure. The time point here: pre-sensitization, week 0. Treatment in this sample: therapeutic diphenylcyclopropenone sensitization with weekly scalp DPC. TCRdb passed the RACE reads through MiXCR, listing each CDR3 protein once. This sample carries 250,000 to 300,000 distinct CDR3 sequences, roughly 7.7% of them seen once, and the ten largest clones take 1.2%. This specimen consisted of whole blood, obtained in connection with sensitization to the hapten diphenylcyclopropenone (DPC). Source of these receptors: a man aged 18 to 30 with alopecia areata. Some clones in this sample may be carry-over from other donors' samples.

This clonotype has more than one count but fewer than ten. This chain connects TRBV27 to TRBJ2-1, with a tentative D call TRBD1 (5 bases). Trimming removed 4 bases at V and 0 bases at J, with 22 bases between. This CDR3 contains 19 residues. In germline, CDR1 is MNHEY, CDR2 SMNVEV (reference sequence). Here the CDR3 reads CASSSSPGRVFRSYNEQFF. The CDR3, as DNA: TGTGCCAGCAGTTCCAGCCCGGGCAGGGTGTTCCGCTCCTACAATGAGCAGTTCTTC.

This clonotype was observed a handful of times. DNA of the CDR3: TGCAGTGCTAGTTCGGAGATTGGGAGCGAGCAGTACGTC. It encodes CSASSEIGSEQYV. The V call is TRBV20-1, the J call TRBJ2-7; the D gene is possibly TRBD2 (5 bases). This CDR3 is built from 13 residues. Trimming took off 3 bases at V and 6 bases at J, with 15 bases between the two ends. Per germline, CDR1 DFQATT and CDR2 SNEGSKA (reference sequence).

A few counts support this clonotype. CDR3 residues: CASSLSSAGPATDTQYF. The CDR3 nucleotides are TGTGCCAGCAGCTTAAGTTCTGCGGGACCAGCCACAGATACGCAGTATTTT. V usage is TRBV7-9 and J usage is TRBJ2-3; maybe TRBD2 (6 bases). Germline V gene sequence: CDR1 SEHNR, CDR2 FQNEAQ (reference sequence). V lost 2 bases, J lost 2 bases, and 17 bases lay in between. This CDR3 spans 17 amino acids.

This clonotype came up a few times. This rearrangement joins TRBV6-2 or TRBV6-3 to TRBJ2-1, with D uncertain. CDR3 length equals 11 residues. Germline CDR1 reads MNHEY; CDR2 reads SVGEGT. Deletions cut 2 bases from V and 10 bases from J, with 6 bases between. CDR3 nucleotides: TGTGCCAGCAGTTACCCCGGGGAGCAGTTCTTC. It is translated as CASSYPGEQFF.

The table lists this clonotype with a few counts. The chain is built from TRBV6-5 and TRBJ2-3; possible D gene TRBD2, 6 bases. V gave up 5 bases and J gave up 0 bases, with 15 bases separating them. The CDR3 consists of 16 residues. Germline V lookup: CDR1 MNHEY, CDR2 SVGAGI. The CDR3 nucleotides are TGTGCCAGCAGTCGAGGAGGGGCAACTAGCACAGATACGCAGTATTTT. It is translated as CASSRGGATSTDTQYF.

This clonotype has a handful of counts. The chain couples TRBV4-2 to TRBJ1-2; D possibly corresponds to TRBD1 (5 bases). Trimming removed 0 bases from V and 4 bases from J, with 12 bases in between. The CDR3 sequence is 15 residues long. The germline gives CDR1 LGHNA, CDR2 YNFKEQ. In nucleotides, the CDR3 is TGTGCCAGCAGCCAAGACGAGGGGAGGGCCTATGGCTACACCTTC. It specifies CASSQDEGRAYGYTF.

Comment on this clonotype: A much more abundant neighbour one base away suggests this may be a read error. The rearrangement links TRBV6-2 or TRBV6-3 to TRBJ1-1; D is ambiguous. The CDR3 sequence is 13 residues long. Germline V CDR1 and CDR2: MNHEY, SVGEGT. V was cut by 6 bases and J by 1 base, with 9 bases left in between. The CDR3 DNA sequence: TGTGCCAGCAGATTAGACGGGAACACTGAAGCTTTCTTT. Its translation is CASRLDGNTEAFF.

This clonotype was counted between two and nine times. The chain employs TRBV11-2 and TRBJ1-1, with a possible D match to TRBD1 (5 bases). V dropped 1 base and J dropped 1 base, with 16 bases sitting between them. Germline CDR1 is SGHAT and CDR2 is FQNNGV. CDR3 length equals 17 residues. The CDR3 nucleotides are TGTGCCAGCAGCTTAGTGTCCAGGGCAGGGCCGAACACTGAAGCTTTCTTT. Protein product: CASSLVSRAGPNTEAFF. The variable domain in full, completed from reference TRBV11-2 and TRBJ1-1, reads EAGVAQSPRYKIIEKRQSVAFWCNPISGHATLYWYQQILGQGPKLLIQFQNNGVVDDSQLPKDRFSAERLKGVDSTLKIQPAKLEDSAVYLCASSLVSRAGPNTEAFFGQGTRLTVV.